The sequence of this T cell receptor (beta chain) was determined in a study of cytomegalovirus exposure and HLA in healthy donors. Sequencing used immunoSEQ multiplex PCR; TCRdb keeps in-frame clones, though not all of them. This table has around 69,000 clones, roughly 95% appearing once. This sequence originates from a woman younger than 35 in good health and CMV-seropositive. Input material: PBMCs.

The CDR3 region has the DNA TGTGCCAGCAGTCGCGGCAGCTCTGGGGCCAACGTCCTGACTTTC. Protein product: CASSRGSSGANVLTF. The gene calls are TRBV6-5 and TRBJ2-6; D gene unclear. Per germline, CDR1 MNHEY and CDR2 SVGAGI. The CDR3 is 15 residues long. Trimming shortened V by 5 bases and J by 0 bases, and 8 bases separated the two germline ends.